The clone carrying this TCR beta chain was seen many times. These data originate in a study of regulatory T cells in long-lasting Graves disease. Looking at the study overall: A definition of persistent Graves' disease required over 5 years of antithyroid drugs plus positive TSH receptor antibodies.

Noted time point: persistent/refractory GD, antithyroid drugs over 5 years with positive TRAb. After RNA was extracted from PBMCs, the TCR library was made from it. With iRepertoire HTBI primers and Arm-PCR of CDR3 regions, TCR beta libraries were built. TCRdb passed the multiplex PCR reads through MiXCR, listing each CDR3 protein once. The sample lists some 470,000 distinct CDR3 sequences, roughly 21% seen once, with about 7% in the top ten. Source: peripheral blood mononuclear cells (PBMCs), taken when the disease was refractory, from a patient treated with antithyroid drugs. This receptor was identified in a female donor with Graves disease.

CDR3 sequence: CASSTGTGAPTLHF. In DNA form, the CDR3 reads TGTGCCAGCAGCACCGGGACAGGGGCACCCACCCTCCACTTT. This rearrangement joins TRBV12-3 or TRBV12-4 to TRBJ1-6; 10 nucleotides align to TRBD1. The CDR3 runs to 14 residues. J was trimmed by 14 bases and V by 6 bases; bases with no gene match: 10.